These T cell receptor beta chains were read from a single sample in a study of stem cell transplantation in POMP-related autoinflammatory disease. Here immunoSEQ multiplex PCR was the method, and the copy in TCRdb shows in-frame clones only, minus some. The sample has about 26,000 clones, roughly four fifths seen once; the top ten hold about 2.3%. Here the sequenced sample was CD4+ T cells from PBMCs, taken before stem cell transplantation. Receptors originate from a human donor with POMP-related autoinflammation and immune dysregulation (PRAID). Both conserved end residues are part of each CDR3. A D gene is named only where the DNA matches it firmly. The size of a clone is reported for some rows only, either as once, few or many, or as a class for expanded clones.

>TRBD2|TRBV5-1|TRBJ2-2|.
CASSGLRGVGELFF
TGCGCCAGCAGCGGACTGCGGGGGGTCGGGGAGCTGTTTTTT
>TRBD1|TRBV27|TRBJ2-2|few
CASSHRGPVPPGELFF
TGTGCCAGCAGTCACAGGGGGCCGGTCCCCCCCGGGGAGCTGTTTTTT
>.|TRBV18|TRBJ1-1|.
CASSQQGEGTEAFF
TGTGCCAGCTCACAACAGGGAGAGGGCACTGAAGCTTTCTTT
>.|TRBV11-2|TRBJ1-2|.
CASSLNRAGSDGYTF
TGTGCCAGCAGCTTAAACCGGGCCGGGAGCGATGGCTACACCTTC
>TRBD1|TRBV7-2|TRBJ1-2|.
CASSLGQGVGYGYTF
TGTGCCAGCAGCTTGGGTCAGGGGGTCGGCTATGGCTACACCTTC
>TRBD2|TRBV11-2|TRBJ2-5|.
CASSTLPGLAAETQYF
TGTGCCAGCAGCACCTTGCCGGGACTAGCAGCCGAGACCCAGTACTTC
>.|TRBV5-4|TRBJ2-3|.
CASSLGGGGSTDTQYF
TGTGCCAGCAGCTTGGGAGGGGGGGGCAGCACAGATACGCAGTATTTT
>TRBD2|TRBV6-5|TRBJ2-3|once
CASSYLAGEGDTQYF
TGTGCCAGCAGTTACCTAGCGGGGGAGGGGGATACGCAGTATTTT
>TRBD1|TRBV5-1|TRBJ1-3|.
CASSLQGADGNTIYF
TGCGCCAGCAGCTTACAGGGGGCGGACGGAAACACCATATATTTT
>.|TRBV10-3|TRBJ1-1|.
CAISENTEAFF
TGTGCCATCAGTGAGAACACTGAAGCTTTCTTT
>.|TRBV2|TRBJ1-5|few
CASTQGGPQHF
TGTGCCAGCACCCAAGGGGGGCCCCAGCATTTT
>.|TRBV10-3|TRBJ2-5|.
CAISGPSRETQYF
TGTGCCATCAGTGGGCCCTCCCGGGAGACCCAGTACTTC
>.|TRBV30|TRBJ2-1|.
CAWSVRNEQFF
TGTGCCTGGAGTGTACGCAATGAGCAGTTCTTC
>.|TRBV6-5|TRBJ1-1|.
CASSYGGVSDTEAFF
TGTGCCAGCAGTTACGGGGGGGTATCGGACACTGAAGCTTTCTTT
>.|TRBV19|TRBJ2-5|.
CASSSLDLGETQYF
TGTGCCAGTAGTTCCCTGGACTTGGGGGAGACCCAGTACTTC
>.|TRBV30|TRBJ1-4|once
CAWSSGYGTNEKLFF
TGTGCCTGGAGTTCAGGGTACGGAACTAATGAAAAACTGTTTTTT
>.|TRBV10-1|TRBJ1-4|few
CASSATASEKLFF
TGCGCCAGCAGTGCCACGGCATCAGAAAAACTGTTTTTT
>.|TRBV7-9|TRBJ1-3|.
CASSLEGRGNTIYF
TGTGCCAGCAGCTTGGAGGGGAGGGGAAACACCATATATTTT
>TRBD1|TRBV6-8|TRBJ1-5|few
CASKQGAEQPQHF
TGTGCCAGCAAGCAGGGGGCAGAGCAGCCCCAGCATTTT
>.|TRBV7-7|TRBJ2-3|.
CASNLGSPSTDTQYF
TGTGCTAGCAACCTGGGCAGTCCCAGCACAGATACGCAGTATTTT
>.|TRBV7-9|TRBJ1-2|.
CASSPRAGFGYTF
TGTGCCAGCAGCCCACGTGCGGGGTTTGGCTACACCTTC
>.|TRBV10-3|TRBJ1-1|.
CAIRIGQTNTEAFF
TGTGCCATCAGGATCGGACAGACGAACACTGAAGCTTTCTTT
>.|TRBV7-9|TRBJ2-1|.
CASSLGRDYNEQFF
TGTGCCAGCAGCTTAGGACGGGACTACAATGAGCAGTTCTTC
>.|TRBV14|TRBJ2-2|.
CASSQDLNTGELFF
TGTGCCAGCAGCCAAGATTTGAACACCGGGGAGCTGTTTTTT
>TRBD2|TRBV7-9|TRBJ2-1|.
CASSLAIRLAGEGEQFF
TGTGCCAGCAGCTTAGCCATCCGCCTAGCGGGAGAGGGTGAGCAGTTCTTC
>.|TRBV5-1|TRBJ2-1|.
CASSLLVADSYNEQFF
TGCGCCAGCAGCTTGTTGGTAGCGGATAGTTACAATGAGCAGTTCTTC
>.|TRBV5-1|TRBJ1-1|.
CASSLAVTEEAFF
TGCGCCAGCAGCTTGGCAGTGACAGAAGAAGCTTTCTTT
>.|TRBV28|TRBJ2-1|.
CASSHRQSSYNEQFF
TGTGCCAGCAGCCACCGACAGAGCTCCTACAATGAGCAGTTCTTC
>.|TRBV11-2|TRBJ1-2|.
CASSSIRGSAQDYGYTF
TGTGCCAGCAGCTCCATCCGCGGGTCTGCACAGGACTATGGCTACACCTTC
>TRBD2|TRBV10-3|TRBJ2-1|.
CAISETAGGPNEQFF
TGTGCCATCAGTGAGACGGCGGGGGGACCCAATGAGCAGTTCTTC
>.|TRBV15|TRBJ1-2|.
CATSTGGPRVGYTF
TGTGCCACCAGCACCGGGGGACCAAGGGTCGGCTACACCTTC